Listed here is a single T cell receptor beta chain. The antigen is undetermined. This CDR3 is 13 amino acids long. Germline V gene data show CDR1 as SQVTM and CDR2 as ANQGSEA. J was trimmed by 7 bases and V by 6 bases; bases with no gene match: 11. The data belong to a study of CD8+CD57+ T cells in acquired aplastic anemia. Study-level points and caveats: Patients and controls had in common 25 to 30 CD8+ CDR3 sequences.

Selection for sequencing was limited to patients who had shown CD8+CD57+ cell expansion by flow cytometry. TCR beta VDJ combinations and CDR3 sequences were profiled from genomic DNA. One entry per CDR3 protein results from TCRdb running MiXCR on the reads. The table lists more than 150,000 distinct CDR3 sequences, 48% of them singletons. Sequenced: sorted CD4+, CD8+, or CD8+CD57+ T cells (not recorded which) from PBMCs. The TCR originated in a human donor with aplastic anemia. The chain combines TRBV29-1 with TRBJ2-7, with TRBD1 identical over 8 bases. The CDR3 region is CSVDPGQVGEQYF. The CDR3 coding sequence is TGCAGCGTCGACCCGGGACAGGTAGGGGAGCAGTACTTC.